This T cell receptor (beta chain) was recorded in a study of T-cell reconstitution after alpha-beta-depleted transplantation in children. CDR1 is SGHTA, CDR2 FQGNSA, per germline. The V gene end was trimmed by 7 bases and the J gene end by 1 base; junction bases not matched to a gene: 9. CDR3 length: 15 amino acids. This clonotype was detected only once. Library preparation (for TCRbeta) was performed with unique molecular identifiers. TCRdb reprocessed the PCR reads via MiXCR and lists one record per CDR3 protein. The data hold approximately 510,000 distinct CDR3 sequences, with 15% to 20% observed a single time.

This TCR derives from a human donor who donated a stem cell graft to a child with acute lymphoblastic leukemia. The chain joins TRBV7-2 to TRBJ1-1; 7 bases match TRBD1. The sample in question was PBMCs from the stem cell graft donor, obtained from the stem cell graft. CDR3 residues: CASNQGGRPNTEAFF. Written as DNA, the CDR3 is TGTGCCAGCAACCAGGGGGGCCGGCCGAACACTGAAGCTTTCTTT.